The TCR beta chain described here comes from a study of cytomegalovirus exposure and HLA in healthy donors. Study observations and caveats: Most subjects had HLA-A and HLA-B alleles reportedly predicted accurately by TCR beta sequences.

Germline CDR1 and CDR2: MGHRA and YSYEKL. J gave up 0 bases and V 4 bases, and 1 base lay outside the gene matches. The length of the CDR3 is 15 residues. As for this clone: What it binds is unknown.

The PCR employed 60 Vbeta primers together with 13 Jbeta primers. Sequenced by immunoSEQ multiplex PCR; TCRdb stores in-frame clones only, minus some. The sample shows 120,000 to 150,000 clones, around 85% of them seen only once. The genes are TRBV4-1 and TRBJ2-5; 11 nucleotides align to TRBD2. The specimen was PBMCs. The receptor was isolated from a woman in her forties or fifties in good health and CMV-seropositive. CDR3 coding DNA: TGCGCCAGCAGCCCTAGCGGGGGGTACCAAGAGACCCAGTACTTC. It is translated as CASSPSGGYQETQYF.